This note documents a single TCR beta chain sequence. Its cognate antigen has yet to be identified. Per-base qualities were not stored, and no clone one base away is much larger. The sample belongs to a study of T cells after yellow fever vaccination (dated by TCRdb to about 2019). In the study overall: The SMART-Seq v4 Ultra Low Input RNA kit was used to prepare libraries from fractions with low cell numbers. Bulk TCR alpha and beta repertoires were sequenced longitudinally to track T-cell clones before and after primary and booster YFV17D yellow fever vaccination. Bulk PBMC replicates and cell subsets were isolated from blood drawn at multiple timepoints before and after both primary and secondary immunization. Two healthy male donors, one aged 18 to 30 and one aged 30 to 39 years, were included in the cohort. General conclusions and limits of the study: Compared with the primary T-cell response, the secondary T-cell response was weaker but faster, peaking on day 5 rather than day 15. The study included only a couple of donors, which limits how far the findings can be generalized. A small share of clonotypes occurred in both CD4 and CD8 compartments, likely arising from convergent recombination. After the booster, most of the clones that had expanded following primary vaccination were detected again (96% of CD4 and around 88% of CD8), which suggests that memory was broadly maintained. Computational filtering was required because FACS-sorted repertoires could contain abundant contaminating clonotypes from the bulk population.

The meaning of the sample's treatment or condition label: live attenuated yellow fever vaccine strain. At each blood-draw timepoint, two biological replicates of bulk PBMCs were collected. PBMCs were isolated from peripheral blood using a standard Ficoll-Paque protocol. RNA was extracted with TriZol from bulk PBMCs, CD4 and CD8 fractions, and dextramer-positive and dextramer-negative fractions. TCR cDNA was synthesized by 5'RACE template switching, which introduced a universal primer site and unique molecular identifiers. Priming for cDNA synthesis came from both the TCR alpha and TCR beta constant segments. Two PCR steps were used to amplify libraries, with sample barcodes and sequencing adapters being added in the second step. Sequencing of the libraries was done on either Illumina HiSeq 2500 (2x100 bp) or NovaSeq (2x150 bp). The paper's processing steps were these. MIGEC handled demultiplexing of reads and collapsing into UMI consensus sequences, while MiXCR performed V(D)J alignment. Vaccine-responding clonotypes were defined with edgeR using replicate PBMC samples, requiring FDR below 0.01 and a log2 fold change above 5 up to day 15. Each bulk clonotype was labeled CD4 or CD8 based on which sequenced repertoire, CD4 or CD8, contained the clonotype at higher abundance. TCRdb ran its own pipeline on the public reads, namely fastp trimming at Q25 and MiXCR clone calling, and kept in-frame beta chains. Every CDR3 protein is listed once, alongside the most common genes and DNA of its rows. The V and J calls, along with clone size, are taken from TCRdb and not from the paper's own processing. The sample table holds nearly 350,000 distinct CDR3 sequences, of which roughly 8% were seen once. The top ten hold 17% of the sample.

The cysteine opens and the phenylalanine closes a CDR3 of 15 amino acids. Only the CDR3 DNA stays, 45 bases, in frame from base 1. According to the germline V gene (reference sequence), CDR1 reads DFQATT and CDR2 reads SNEGSKA. Between the V and J ends, shortened by 0 bases and 1 base respectively, the junction contains 12 bases. This material consisted of PBMCs, taken approximately 47 days after the first yellow fever vaccination. The origin of this receptor is a man between 18 and 29 years old who received the YFV17D yellow fever vaccine. In this chain, TRBV20-1 is recombined with TRBJ1-2; perhaps TRBD1 is the D gene, with 5 bases matching. At the DNA level, the sequence is TGCAGTGCTAGAGAGACAGATAGTTATAACTATGGCTACACCTTC. Translated, this is CSARETDSYNYGYTF.